The TCR beta chain under discussion was sequenced for a study of Ad26.COV2.S vaccination and SARS-CoV-2 variants. Findings and limits, study-wide: In vaccinated individuals, spike-specific CD8+ and CD4+ T cell responses reportedly displayed substantial breadth.

Germline lookup yields CDR1 LGHNT and CDR2 FRNRAP. The CDR3 has 17 residues. J was trimmed by 4 bases and V by 6 bases; bases with no gene match: 8. Of note for this clone: Its antigen is currently unknown.

The method was immunoSEQ multiplex PCR; TCRdb's version includes in-frame clones alone and lacks a portion of them. The sample shows around 350,000 clones, about 88% of them seen only once. The sample's treatment: over 15 received Ad26.COV2.S at low or high dose, single or two shots; about 5 received placebo; per-sample allocation not given. The samples were gathered on day 63 after the first injection of vaccine or placebo. Sequencing used peripheral blood, obtained in a trial of Ad26.COV2.S vaccine versus placebo. The sequence came from a person between 18 and 59 years old who received the Ad26.COV2.S COVID-19 vaccine or a placebo. The chain combines TRBV12-5 with TRBJ2-5; 16 bases are a match to TRBD2. CDR3 in amino acids: CASGLGLAGGLGETQYF. The CDR3, as DNA: TGTGCTAGTGGCCTGGGACTAGCGGGGGGGCTAGGAGAGACCCAGTACTTC.